This T cell receptor (beta chain) derives from a study of blood T cell repertoires in COVID-19. Study-wide context: The cDNA or gDNA used as material had been derived from T cells, B-cell-depleted T cells, or PBMCs.

The authors' processing: Counts of nucleated cells, estimated from reference gene primer amplification, were obtained. This table comes from immunoSEQ multiplex PCR, and its TCRdb copy is limited to in-frame clones, with some not included. That table is the source of V, J and clone size, and D and trimming were worked out from the DNA. The sample lists just under 95,000 clones, around 82% occurring once. CDR3 length: 14 amino acids. Between the trimmed V and J ends, which lost 4 bases and 1 base, there was a span of 10 bases. Per the germline V gene, CDR1 is KGHSH and CDR2 is LQKENI. V and J are TRBV18 and TRBJ1-1; the D gene is possibly TRBD1 (5 bases). Sequencing input: peripheral blood. This TCR was sampled from a man aged 50 to 59 who had recovered from COVID-19. The CDR3 DNA is TGTGCCAGCTCACGACAAGGACAGAACACTGAAGCTTTCTTT. Its translation: CASSRQGQNTEAFF.